This T cell receptor beta chain was recorded in a study of shared T cell receptors in the human thymus. The repertoire was sequenced with immunoSEQ multiplex PCR; TCRdb's copy has only in-frame clones and lacks some. The table has 540,000 or so clones, around 82% seen once. The CDR3 sequence is 15 residues long. Germline-derived CDR1 and CDR2 are MNHEY and SVGAGI. V gave up 0 bases and J gave up 0 bases, with 6 bases separating them. These data also formed part of another study, on human thymus T cells. That source adds: The donors were infants in Finland with congenital heart defects, otherwise immunologically healthy. What appeared biased in thymic and blood repertoires was the usage of V and J genes. Reports from related research described highly overlapping thymic repertoires among unrelated individuals.

What was sequenced was thymocytes. This TCR derives from a boy under two years old with a congenital heart defect. V is TRBV6-5 and J is TRBJ1-3; D gene unclear. CDR3 coding DNA: TGTGCCAGCAGTTACTCTGACATCTCTGGAAACACCATATATTTT. This codes for CASSYSDISGNTIYF.